The present entry profiles one T cell receptor (beta chain) with its context. Antigen: not known. V was clipped by 5 bases and J by 8 bases, with 15 bases between them. This CDR3 spans 14 amino acids. The germline V gene encodes CDR1 MNHNS and CDR2 SASEGT. The sample comes from a study of beta chain features in type 1 diabetes. General observations from the study: Insertions were fewer and deletions more numerous at VDJ junctions in type 1 diabetes patients. TCRB CDR3s were moderately but significantly shorter in Type 1 diabetes patients in all four CD4+ subsets.

Of the isolated RNA, all was reverse transcribed, and so the sequenced material was expressed TCRB transcripts. The protocol was immunoSEQ multiplex PCR, while the TCRdb copy is restricted to in-frame clones and leaves out a portion. The repertoire includes about 68,000 clones, about 50% of them detected once, and roughly 0.65% sits in the top ten. The receptor comes from a man aged 30 to 39 with type 1 diabetes. The chain uses TRBV6-1 and TRBJ1-4; the D is unclear. Material: central memory CD4+ T cells from blood. The CDR3 nucleotides read TGTGCCAGCAGTTCCTCGGGTCTAAGGGAAAAACTGTTTTTT. It codes for CASSSSGLREKLFF.